The 10 T cell receptor beta chains presented below share a single source sample, sequenced in a study of Graves' ophthalmopathy and Graves' hyperthyroidism (dated by TCRdb to 2016 to 2019). The data were produced on an Illumina HiSeq 2000. TCR beta CDR3 regions were amplified from RNA transcripts for repertoire sequencing. The first round was an RT-PCR using HTBI primers with the Qiagen OneStep RT-PCR kit, and this first round was followed by a second-round multiplex PCR, then size selection and purification. TCRdb reprocessing: public reads trimmed at Q25 with fastp, clones called with MiXCR, in-frame beta chains kept. Each record represents a unique CDR3 protein, reported with the most common genes and DNA among its rows. Within this sample are around 400,000 distinct CDR3 sequences, with approximately 20% of them counted one time only. Of the sample, around 1.6% falls within the top ten clones.

The specimen sequenced was peripheral blood. The source of these receptors is a woman younger than 30 with Graves' ophthalmopathy. Donor details come from another sample of the same person, matched by shared clones.

The rearrangement links TRBV19 to TRBJ1-1, with 8 nucleotides matching TRBD1. This CDR3 has 18 amino acids. J lost 2 bases, V lost 2 bases, and 13 bases had no gene match. Germline CDR1 is LNHDA and CDR2 is SQIVND (reference sequence). The CDR3 here is CASSIPYITGTGNTEAFF. The DNA for the CDR3 is TGTGCCAGTAGTATACCCTATATTACCGGGACAGGAAACACTGAAGCTTTCTTT.

This clonotype has a count of ten or more. The genes are TRBV28 and TRBJ1-5; 9 positions agree with TRBD1. The length of the CDR3 is 15 residues. Germline CDR1 is MDHEN and CDR2 is SYDVKM. J was trimmed by 7 bases and V by 8 bases; bases with no gene match: 12. The CDR3 protein is CASAIGTGPHQPQHF. DNA for the CDR3: TGTGCCAGCGCGATAGGGACAGGGCCCCACCAGCCCCAGCATTTT.

This clonotype was detected ten times or more. In DNA form, the CDR3 reads TGTGCCAGCAGTTTAAGCGGGAGTATTATGTACGAGCAGTACTTC. It yields the protein CASSLSGSIMYEQYF. The chain links TRBV28 to TRBJ2-7; 8 bases map to TRBD2. Losses at the gene ends were 2 bases for V and 4 bases for J; bases not matched to a gene: 7. The CDR3 totals 15 residues. CDR1 is MDHEN and CDR2 is SYDVKM in the germline V gene.

This clonotype has a handful of counts. The chain links TRBV30 to TRBJ2-5; 9 nucleotides agree with TRBD2. The CDR3 loop spans 13 amino acids. In germline, CDR1 is GTSNPN, CDR2 SVGIG (reference sequence). V lost 3 bases and J lost 4; bases outside the gene matches: 3. The CDR3 loop is CAWRLAGSETQYF. DNA of the CDR3: TGTGCCTGGAGGCTAGCGGGATCAGAGACCCAGTACTTC.

The rearrangement joins TRBV28 to TRBJ1-2; TRBD1 matches 7 bases. The CDR3 totals 15 residues. Germline V gives CDR1 MDHEN, CDR2 SYDVKM. Trimming removed 1 base from V and 1 base from J; junction bases left unmatched: 3. The CDR3 is CASSLYRDSNYGYTF. The CDR3 DNA reads TGTGCCAGCAGTTTATACAGGGACAGTAACTATGGCTACACCTTC.

This clonotype was seen only a few times. The chain employs TRBV4-1 and TRBJ1-5, with D possibly TRBD1 on 5 matching bases. CDR1 is MGHRA, CDR2 YSYEKL, per germline. Trimming pared 1 base from V and 5 bases from J, leaving 15 bases between. The CDR3 is made up of 16 amino acids. CDR3 coding DNA: TGCGCCAGCAGCCAAGTCTCGAAAACACAGGATCAGCCCCAGCATTTT. This encodes CASSQVSKTQDQPQHF.

This clonotype was counted ten times or more. This chain uses TRBV28 with TRBJ1-5; D unclear. V was cut by 6 bases and J by 4 bases, with 4 bases left in between. The CDR3 totals 11 residues. Germline-derived CDR1 and CDR2 are MDHEN and SYDVKM. CDR3 DNA: TGTGCCAGCAGCCCGAATCAGCCCCAGCATTTT. Protein product: CASSPNQPQHF.

This clonotype was found many times. This chain joins TRBV28 and TRBJ1-2; D perhaps matches TRBD1 (5 bases). The CDR3 extends over 15 amino acids. Germline CDR1 MDHEN, CDR2 SYDVKM. Trimming stripped 6 bases from V and 0 bases from J, with 14 bases between. The CDR3 nucleotides read TGTGCCAGCAGATCCCGGGGCTTCACTAACTATGGCTACACCTTC. Amino acid sequence: CASRSRGFTNYGYTF.

This clonotype was seen a few times. The rearrangement joins TRBV3-1 to TRBJ2-2; 9 bases line up with TRBD2. Germline CDR1 is LGHDT and CDR2 is YNNKEL (reference sequence). V dropped 6 bases and J dropped 1; count of bases not matched to a gene: 6. CDR3 length: 16 residues. The chain's CDR3 is CASSHPLAGNTGELFF. The CDR3 region has the DNA TGTGCCAGCAGTCACCCACTAGCGGGGAACACCGGGGAGCTGTTTTTT.

This clonotype was counted ten times or more. The rearrangement joins TRBV6-2 or TRBV6-3 to TRBJ1-5, with D hard to call. Germline CDR1 reads MNHEY; CDR2 reads SVGEGT. CDR3 length equals 15 residues. Trimming left V 6 bases short and J 7 bases short, with 19 bases between. CDR3 amino acids: CASRSLDRAAQPQHF. In DNA form, the CDR3 reads TGTGCCAGCAGGTCCTTAGACCGGGCCGCCCAGCCCCAGCATTTT.